The T cell receptor (beta chain) described here comes from a study of Ad26.COV2.S vaccination and SARS-CoV-2 variants. General study points: Higher spike-specific TCR breadth was found in vaccine recipients than in placebo recipients.

The treatment: roughly 19 received Ad26.COV2.S at low or high dose, single or two shots; 5 received placebo; per-sample allocation not given. Day 63 following the first vaccine or placebo injection was when the samples were taken. For this clone: Antigen specificity is unknown.

V was shortened by 3 bases and J by 6 bases, with 14 bases between the two germline ends. Germline V CDR1 and CDR2: LNHDA, SQIVND (reference sequence). This CDR3 spans 15 amino acids. Repertoires were generated with immunoSEQ multiplex PCR, while TCRdb's copy carries only in-frame clones and drops some. The sample contains hundreds of thousands of clones, 70% to 90% of which appear only once. The genes are TRBV19 and TRBJ2-2, with a weak D call TRBD1 (6 bases). The specimen was peripheral blood, collected in a trial of Ad26.COV2.S vaccine versus placebo. The source is a person between 18 and 60 years old who received the Ad26.COV2.S COVID-19 vaccine or a placebo. In DNA form, the CDR3 reads TGTGCCAGTAGTATCCCCGGGACACCATCCGGGGAGCTGTTTTTT. It translates to CASSIPGTPSGELFF. The whole variable domain, remainder taken from reference TRBV19 and TRBJ2-2, is DGGITQSPKYLFRKEGQNVTLSCEQNLNHDAMYWYRQDPGQGLRLIYYSQIVNDFQKGDIAEGYSVSREKKESFPLTVTSAQKNPTAFYLCASSIPGTPSGELFFGEGSRLTVL.